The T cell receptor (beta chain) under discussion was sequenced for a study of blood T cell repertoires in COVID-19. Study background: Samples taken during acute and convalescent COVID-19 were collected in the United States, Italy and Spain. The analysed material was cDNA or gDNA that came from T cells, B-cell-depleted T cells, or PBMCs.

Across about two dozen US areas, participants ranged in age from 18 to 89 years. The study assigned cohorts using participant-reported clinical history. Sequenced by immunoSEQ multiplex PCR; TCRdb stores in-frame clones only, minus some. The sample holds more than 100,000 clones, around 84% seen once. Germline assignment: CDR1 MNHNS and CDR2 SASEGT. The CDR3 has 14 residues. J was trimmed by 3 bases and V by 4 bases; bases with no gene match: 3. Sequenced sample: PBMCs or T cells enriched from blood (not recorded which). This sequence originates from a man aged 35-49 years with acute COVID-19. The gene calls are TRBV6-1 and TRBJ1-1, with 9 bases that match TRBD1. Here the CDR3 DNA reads TGTGCCAGCAGTGGAGGACAGGGGCACACTGAAGCTTTCTTT. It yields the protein CASSGGQGHTEAFF.